A single sample is the source of the 29 T cell receptor beta chains below, sequenced in a study of T cells in Graves' hyperthyroidism and ophthalmopathy. The investigators amplified TCR beta CDR3 regions from RNA transcripts. In the first-round RT-PCR of the TCR CDR3, the HTBI primer set was used. TCRdb re-analysed the multiplex PCR reads in MiXCR, keeping a single row per CDR3 protein. The sample includes around 600,000 distinct CDR3 sequences, more than 15% seen only once; the top ten take roughly 3%. The sequencing input was blood. The receptors were gathered from a woman aged 40 to 55 with Graves' ophthalmopathy.

This clonotype was observed a handful of times. V and J are TRBV30 and TRBJ2-7, with a tentative D call TRBD2 (5 bases). Germline V CDR1 and CDR2: GTSNPN, SVGIG (reference sequence). Trimming took 4 bases from V and 3 from J, leaving 13 bases between them. The length of the CDR3 is 13 residues. The CDR3 protein is CAWTSPPSYEQYF. The DNA of the CDR3 is TGTGCCTGGACTAGCCCACCCAGCTACGAGCAGTACTTC.

V and J are TRBV27 and TRBJ2-1; no clear D. The CDR3 covers 15 residues. V lost 4 bases and J 7 bases, leaving 17 bases between the germline ends. Germline lookup yields CDR1 MNHEY and CDR2 SMNVEV (reference sequence). For the CDR3, the DNA is TGTGCCAGCAGTTGGTGGGGTGGTGAGTTGAATGAGCAGTTCTTC. Amino acids: CASSWWGGELNEQFF.

This clonotype was picked up many times. The V call is TRBV2, the J call TRBJ1-1, with D possibly TRBD1 on 5 matching bases. The CDR3 totals 14 residues. Germline lookup yields CDR1 SNHLY and CDR2 FYNNEI. Trimming stripped 2 bases from V and 3 bases from J, with 10 bases between. In nucleotides, the CDR3 is TGTGCCAGCAGTGAACAGGGAAGGGACACTGAAGCTTTCTTT. This gives the protein CASSEQGRDTEAFF.

V usage is TRBV20-1 and J usage is TRBJ2-2; 9 bases are a match to TRBD2. In germline, CDR1 is DFQATT, CDR2 SNEGSKA (reference sequence). The CDR3 is made up of 16 amino acids. V shed 0 bases, J shed 4 bases, and the junction held 6 bases outside the gene matches. This CDR3 is CSARENGGRVTGELFF. The CDR3 nucleotides read TGCAGTGCTAGAGAGAACGGCGGGAGGGTCACCGGGGAGCTGTTTTTT.

This chain joins TRBV11-2 and TRBJ2-7, with D unclear. With 3 bases removed from V and 3 bases from J, the gap between germline ends came to 6 bases. The V gene's germline CDR1 is SGHAT and CDR2 FQNNGV. CDR3 size: 12 residues. This CDR3 is CASSFSRYEQYF. CDR3 in DNA: TGTGCCAGCAGCTTTAGCCGCTACGAGCAGTACTTC.

The chain employs TRBV28 and TRBJ2-1, with 13 positions matching TRBD2. The length of the CDR3 is 17 residues. Germline assignment: CDR1 MDHEN and CDR2 SYDVKM. The V segment lost 6 bases and the J segment 5 bases; nucleotides outside the gene matches: 10. In DNA form, the CDR3 reads TGTGCCAGCAGAGGGACTAGCGGGACCCCACGGGACAATGAGCAGTTCTTC. Protein product: CASRGTSGTPRDNEQFF. The full variable domain, in which reference TRBV28 and TRBJ2-1 provide the parts outside the CDR3, is DVKVTQSSRYLVKRTGEKVFLECVQDMDHENMFWYRQDPGLGLRLIYFSYDVKMKEKGDIPEGYSVSREKKERFSLILESASTNQTSMYLCASRGTSGTPRDNEQFFGPGTRLTVL.

This clonotype was seen ten or more times. The rearrangement joins TRBV28 to TRBJ1-2, with D unresolved. CDR3 length: 10 residues. V was pared by 8 bases and J by 8 bases, with 9 bases between. Germline loops: CDR1 MDHEN, CDR2 SYDVKM. DNA of the CDR3: TGTGCCAGCCGTTCTGAAGGCTACACCTTC. Translating gives CASRSEGYTF.

This clonotype was picked up many times. V is TRBV24-1 and J is TRBJ2-1; D gene unclear. The CDR3 contains 15 residues. The germline gives CDR1 KGHDR, CDR2 SFDVKD. The V gene lost 3 bases and the J gene lost 5 bases, with 13 bases spanning the gap. The DNA of the CDR3 is TGTGCCACCAGTGATCCGGCTATTCGAGACAATGAGCAGTTCTTC. Its translation is CATSDPAIRDNEQFF.

This clonotype was observed many times. The rearrangement links TRBV5-5 to TRBJ2-1; D is undetermined. Germline V gene data show CDR1 as SGHKS and CDR2 as YYEKEE (reference sequence). CDR3 length equals 13 residues. The V end was cut by 4 bases, the J end by 7 bases, with 12 bases between. CDR3 loop: CASSLWVLNEQFF. The CDR3, as DNA: TGTGCCAGCAGCCTGTGGGTCCTAAATGAGCAGTTCTTC.

This clonotype was counted a few times. The V call is TRBV28, the J call TRBJ1-3, with TRBD1 as a possible D gene (6 bases). The V gene lost 4 bases and the J gene lost 4 bases, with 29 bases spanning the gap. This CDR3 contains 20 residues. Germline CDR1 MDHEN, CDR2 SYDVKM. The CDR3 DNA sequence: TGTGCCAGCAGTTCCCCGAGGTTGGTTAGGGGGGCGCAATCCGGAAACACCATATATTTT. It is translated as CASSSPRLVRGAQSGNTIYF.

The V call is TRBV20-1, the J call TRBJ2-1, with D possibly called TRBD1 or TRBD2 (5 bases each). Trimming removed 0 bases from V and 0 bases from J, with 12 bases in between. Germline V gene sequence: CDR1 DFQATT, CDR2 SNEGSKA (reference sequence). CDR3 length: 16 amino acids. CDR3 coding DNA: TGCAGTGCTAGAGATCTGGGACGGAGCTCCTACAATGAGCAGTTCTTC. Encoded protein: CSARDLGRSSYNEQFF.

In this sample, this clonotype turned up a few times. This rearrangement joins TRBV12-3 or TRBV12-4 to TRBJ1-1; D gene uncertain. Between the trimmed V and J ends, which lost 2 bases and 10 bases, there was a span of 14 bases. The CDR3 has 13 residues. The CDR3 here is CASSLRESLSAFF. In DNA, the CDR3 is TGTGCCAGCAGTTTAAGGGAAAGTCTTTCAGCTTTCTTT.

The table lists this clonotype with a few counts. Here the CDR3 DNA reads TGTGCCAGCAGCTTAGTTGGCAGGGGGCTCTACAATGAGCAGTTCTTC. Translation: CASSLVGRGLYNEQFF. The V gene is TRBV7-9, the J gene TRBJ2-1; the match to TRBD1 covers 8 bases. CDR1 and CDR2 from the germline V gene are SEHNR and FQNEAQ (reference sequence). The junction had 5 bases not matched to a gene; V was cut back by 1 base and J by 3 bases. The CDR3 has 16 amino acids.

This clonotype was detected ten times or more. V usage is TRBV27 and J usage is TRBJ1-5; no reliable D call. Germline values: CDR1 MNHEY, CDR2 SMNVEV (reference sequence). The CDR3 has 15 amino acids. Trimming removed 2 bases from V and 3 bases from J, with 11 bases in between. In nucleotides, the CDR3 is TGTGCCAGCAGTTTAAGGCCTGGGAACAATCAGCCCCAGCATTTT. It yields the protein CASSLRPGNNQPQHF.

This clonotype showed up just once. The gene calls are TRBV28 and TRBJ2-7; 7 bases agree with TRBD1. The junction had 9 bases not matched to a gene; V was cut back by 7 bases and J by 0 bases. This CDR3 spans 15 amino acids. The germline gives CDR1 MDHEN, CDR2 SYDVKM. DNA of the CDR3: TGTGCCAGCACCTGGGGGACAGCAAGCTCCTACGAGCAGTACTTC. Translating gives CASTWGTASSYEQYF.

The chain joins TRBV18 to TRBJ1-1, with a weak D call TRBD1 (5 bases). The CDR3 has 12 amino acids. From germline, CDR1 is KGHSH and CDR2 LQKENI. The V end was cut by 2 bases, the J end by 4 bases, with 5 bases between. The CDR3 bases are TGTGCCAGCTCACCAGACAGCACTGAAGCTTTCTTT. Its protein product is CASSPDSTEAFF.

This clonotype was seen at least ten times. The chain uses TRBV5-1 and TRBJ1-1, with 9 bases identical to TRBD1. V was clipped by 3 bases and J by 5 bases; unmatched bases: 17. Germline CDR1 reads SGHRS; CDR2 reads YFSETQ. The CDR3 has 18 amino acids. The CDR3 here is CASSSPGQGGIVGTEAFF. As DNA, the CDR3 is TGCGCCAGCAGCTCTCCGGGACAGGGAGGAATAGTGGGGACTGAAGCTTTCTTT.

This clonotype came up many times. The CDR3 reads CAGSNPGAYEQYF. The CDR3 region has the DNA TGTGCCGGATCCAATCCAGGGGCCTACGAGCAGTACTTC. The chain recombines TRBV27 with TRBJ2-7; perhaps TRBD1 as D (6 bases). Germline V gene sequence: CDR1 MNHEY, CDR2 SMNVEV (reference sequence). V was trimmed by 11 bases and J by 2 bases, leaving 16 bases between them. This CDR3 is 13 amino acids long.

There are many counts of this clonotype. This chain links TRBV11-2 with TRBJ2-7; TRBD1 agrees at 9 bases. Germline V gene lookup returns CDR1 SGHAT and CDR2 FQNNGV. The junction had 4 bases not matched to a gene; V was cut back by 1 base and J by 3 bases. The CDR3 has 15 residues. The CDR3 sequence: CASSLGTGVNYEQYF. The DNA for the CDR3 is TGTGCCAGCAGCTTAGGGACAGGGGTAAACTACGAGCAGTACTTC.

The rearrangement joins TRBV11-2 to TRBJ2-5; D ambiguous. V was clipped by 1 base and J by 1 base, with 7 bases between them. CDR3 length: 14 amino acids. Per germline, CDR1 SGHAT and CDR2 FQNNGV. The CDR3: CASSLVRLQETQYF. The CDR3 DNA reads as TGTGCCAGCAGCTTAGTGCGACTCCAAGAGACCCAGTACTTC.

The gene calls are TRBV6-1 and TRBJ2-1; 13 bases line up with TRBD2. The CDR3 is 17 residues long. V shed 0 bases, J shed 9 bases, and the junction held 8 bases outside the gene matches. Germline loops: CDR1 MNHNS, CDR2 SASEGT. The CDR3 DNA is TGTGCCAGCAGTGAAGCGATCGGACTAGCGGGAGAGGGTGAGCAGTTCTTC. As protein: CASSEAIGLAGEGEQFF.

The table lists this clonotype with many counts. The chain employs TRBV20-1 and TRBJ1-5; tentatively, D is TRBD1 (5 bases). Deletions cut 0 bases from V and 1 base from J, with 7 bases between. The CDR3 extends over 14 amino acids. Looked up from germline, CDR1 is DFQATT and CDR2 is SNEGSKA (reference sequence). CDR3 bases: TGCAGTGCTAGAGATGGGACCAGCAATCAGCCCCAGCATTTT. Its translation is CSARDGTSNQPQHF.

The sample holds many counts of this clonotype. The chain has TRBV7-3 and TRBJ2-3; TRBD1 is a possible D gene (6 bases). This CDR3 is built from 14 residues. The germline V gene has CDR1 SGHTA and CDR2 FQGTGA. Between the trimmed V and J ends, which lost 4 bases and 4 bases, there was a span of 12 bases. Here the CDR3 DNA reads TGTGCCAGCAGCTCCATCGAGGGGGCAGATACGCAGTATTTT. This codes for CASSSIEGADTQYF.

This clonotype turned up a few times. The chain uses TRBV14 and TRBJ2-7; D unclear. With 3 bases removed from V and 4 bases from J, the gap between germline ends came to 7 bases. The germline gives CDR1 SGHDN, CDR2 FVKESK. The CDR3 loop spans 12 amino acids. The CDR3 DNA follows: TGTGCCAGCAGCCACAGTTTTTACGAGCAGTACTTC. Protein: CASSHSFYEQYF.

This clonotype was detected only a few times. This chain joins TRBV7-2 and TRBJ1-1; no clear D gene. CDR3 length: 15 residues. Germline CDR1 reads SGHTA; CDR2 reads FQGNSA. V was shortened by 2 bases and J by 3 bases, with 13 bases between the two germline ends. The CDR3 DNA reads TGTGCCAGCAGCTTATATTCCCCCAGAGACACTGAAGCTTTCTTT. Translating gives CASSLYSPRDTEAFF.

This clonotype was counted ten times or more. This chain links TRBV12-3 or TRBV12-4 with TRBJ1-3; D is perhaps TRBD1 (5 bases). The CDR3 loop spans 14 amino acids. V dropped 7 bases and J dropped 0 bases, with 10 bases sitting between them. In DNA form, the CDR3 reads TGTGCCAGCACCCGACAGAGCTCTGGAAACACCATATATTTT. The encoded protein is CASTRQSSGNTIYF.

The chain couples TRBV5-1 to TRBJ2-5; 9 nucleotides line up with TRBD2. Trimming at V came to 0 bases and at J to 5 bases, leaving 8 bases not matched to a gene. Germline loops: CDR1 SGHRS, CDR2 YFSETQ. The length of the CDR3 is 16 residues. The CDR3 reads CASSLVLAGPGETQYF. The CDR3 DNA reads TGCGCCAGCAGCTTGGTGCTAGCGGGACCGGGGGAGACCCAGTACTTC.

As DNA, the CDR3 is TGTGCCAGCAGTAGGGGGAATGAAGCTTTCTTT. Encoded protein: CASSRGNEAFF. This sequence joins TRBV27 and TRBJ1-1; D is possibly TRBD1 (6 bases). The V gene's germline CDR1 is MNHEY and CDR2 SMNVEV (reference sequence). The V end was cut by 5 bases, the J end by 7 bases, with 8 bases between. CDR3 size: 11 residues.

V and J are TRBV11-2 and TRBJ1-5, with 8 bases that match TRBD1. CDR1 and CDR2 from the germline V gene are SGHAT and FQNNGV. CDR3 length: 15 amino acids. V trimming: 5 bases; J trimming: 5 bases; junction bases outside the gene matches: 8. The CDR3: CASSTGTGWDQPQHF. CDR3 in DNA: TGTGCCAGCAGCACCGGGACAGGATGGGATCAGCCCCAGCATTTT.